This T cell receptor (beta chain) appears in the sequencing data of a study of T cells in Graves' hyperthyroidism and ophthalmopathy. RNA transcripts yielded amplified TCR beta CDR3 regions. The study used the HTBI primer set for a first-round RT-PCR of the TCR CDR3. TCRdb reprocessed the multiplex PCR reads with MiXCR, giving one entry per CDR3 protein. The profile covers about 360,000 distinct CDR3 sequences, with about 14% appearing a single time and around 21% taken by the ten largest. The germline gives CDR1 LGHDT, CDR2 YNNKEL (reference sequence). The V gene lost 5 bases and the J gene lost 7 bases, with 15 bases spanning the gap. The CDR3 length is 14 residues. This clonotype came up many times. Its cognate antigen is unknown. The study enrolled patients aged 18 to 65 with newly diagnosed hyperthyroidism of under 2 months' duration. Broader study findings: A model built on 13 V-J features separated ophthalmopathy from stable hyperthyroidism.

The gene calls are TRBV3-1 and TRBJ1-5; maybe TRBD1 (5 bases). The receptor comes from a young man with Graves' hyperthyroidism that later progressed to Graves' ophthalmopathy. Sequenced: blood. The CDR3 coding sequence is TGTGCCAGCAGCTTGGGCGGGGGGAGCCAGCCCCAGCATTTT. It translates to CASSLGGGSQPQHF.